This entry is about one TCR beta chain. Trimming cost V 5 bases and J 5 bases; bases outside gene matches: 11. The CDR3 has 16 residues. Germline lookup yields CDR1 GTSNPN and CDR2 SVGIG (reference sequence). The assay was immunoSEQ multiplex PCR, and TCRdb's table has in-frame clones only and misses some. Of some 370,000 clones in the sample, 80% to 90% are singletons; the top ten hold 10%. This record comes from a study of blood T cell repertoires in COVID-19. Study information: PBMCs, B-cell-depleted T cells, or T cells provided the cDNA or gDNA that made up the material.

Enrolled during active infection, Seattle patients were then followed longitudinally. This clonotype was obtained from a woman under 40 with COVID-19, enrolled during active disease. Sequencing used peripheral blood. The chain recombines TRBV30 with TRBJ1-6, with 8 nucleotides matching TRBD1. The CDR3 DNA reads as TGTGCCTGGCAAACGACAGGGGCCCCTGATAATTCACCCCTCCACTTT. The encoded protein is CAWQTTGAPDNSPLHF.